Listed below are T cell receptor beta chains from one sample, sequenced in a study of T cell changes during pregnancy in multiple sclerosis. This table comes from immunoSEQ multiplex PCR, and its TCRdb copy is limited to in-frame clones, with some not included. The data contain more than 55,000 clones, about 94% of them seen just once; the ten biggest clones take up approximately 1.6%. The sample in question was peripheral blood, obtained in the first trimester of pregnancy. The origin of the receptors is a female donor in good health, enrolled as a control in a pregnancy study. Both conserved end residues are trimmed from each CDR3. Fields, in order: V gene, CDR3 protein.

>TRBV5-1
ASSLVQGAHDEQY
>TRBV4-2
ASSPMGGAAF
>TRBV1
TSSSPLVVAGYT
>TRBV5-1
ASRSVTGVTDGYT
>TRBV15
ATSRQGGTQY
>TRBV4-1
ASSPTGTGFSPSTDTQY
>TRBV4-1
ASSQERGSGANVLT
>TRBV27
ASSLDGLRRADTQY
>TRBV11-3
ASSFGQTSTDTQY
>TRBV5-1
ASSLGLAGKSYNEQF
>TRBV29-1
SAFPCYEQY
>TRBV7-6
ASSLQYTQETQY
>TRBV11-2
ASSLVLQDVDGYT
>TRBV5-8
ASSLEGALQETQY
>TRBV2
ASSEGGQGLGEKLF
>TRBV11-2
ASSFLAGGTDTQY
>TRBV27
ASSPGTGIQETQY
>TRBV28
ASSPSGGFHEQY
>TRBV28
ASSSWTSGSSPYFPEQY
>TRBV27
ASSPLSGAGNTIY
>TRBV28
ASSFLSGNTIY
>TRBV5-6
ASSSQMHYEQY
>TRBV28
ASSSRVAEDDFLDTQY
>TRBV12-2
ASRLVTGSRGLRGSTDTQY
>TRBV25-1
ASSETRLAVSSIY
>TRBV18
ASSPSGEKLF
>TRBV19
ASSTPAGLGTDTQY
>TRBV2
ASSAWGRTGTEQF
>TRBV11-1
ASSYGSQETQY
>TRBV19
ASSIRGFDEQF
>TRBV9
ASSPLGDEQF
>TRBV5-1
ASSFGTGAYEQY
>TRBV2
ASSARPATNEKLF
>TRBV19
ASRKRGTQY